This entry features one TCR beta chain sequence. The V gene lost 9 bases and the J gene lost 0 bases, with 11 bases spanning the gap. Germline V gives CDR1 LGHDT, CDR2 YNNKEL (reference sequence). This CDR3 is 13 amino acids long. These data come from a study of blood T cells in healthy people across ages. Background on the study: With template switching, about one barcoded beta molecule was captured per two T cells.

There were healthy Caucasian individuals from Russia, aged about 6 to 95, serving as donors. The sample, roughly 9.1 milliliters of peripheral blood, was drawn from each donor. Total RNA was isolated from each sample in quantities of at least 5 micrograms. A J-beta primer mix and a sample-barcoded 5' primer were used in a second PCR of about 7 to 11 cycles. TCRdb recomputed calls from the 5' RACE reads with MiXCR, one row per CDR3 protein. The sample lists 1.2 million to 1.5 million distinct CDR3 sequences, roughly 60% occurring once. The chain couples TRBV3-1 to TRBJ1-1; D possibly corresponds to TRBD1 (6 bases). Material: blood. This TCR was recovered from a man between 18 and 35 years old in good health. The CDR3 region has the DNA TGTGCCAGTACGGGACACCTGAACACTGAAGCTTTCTTT. Encoded protein: CASTGHLNTEAFF.